This entry concerns a single TCR beta chain. Antigen unknown. The germline V gene has CDR1 ENHRY and CDR2 SYGVKD. The CDR3 has 13 amino acids. The V and J ends lost 11 bases and 4 bases, in that order; junction bases with no gene match: 4. Sequencing used immunoSEQ multiplex PCR; TCRdb keeps in-frame clones, though not all of them. The sample lists about 77,000 clones, roughly nine tenths occurring once. The source of the sample is a study of OX40 agonist ivuxolimab in advanced cancers. On the study more broadly: There were three patients with partial responses, one having hepatocellular carcinoma and two cutaneous melanoma. Broader study findings: The antigen specificity of the peripheral T cells (those that were expanded) was not determined.

This sequence was found in an adult with an advanced solid tumor such as melanoma, head and neck, liver or kidney cancer. The chain carries TRBV10-3 and TRBJ1-5; 11 nucleotides agree with TRBD1. The starting material was CD4+ or CD8+ T cells sorted from blood, obtained in a trial of the OX40 agonist ivuxolimab. In DNA form, the CDR3 reads TGTGCCTGCGGACAGGGGGCAAATCAGCCCCAGCATTTT. Translating it yields CACGQGANQPQHF.